These T cell receptor beta chains were read from a single sample in a study of T cell repertoires in cytomegalovirus infection. One entry per CDR3 protein, called by TCRdb with MiXCR from the reads. Of approximately 89,000 distinct CDR3 sequences listed, around 25% are singletons. Their antigens are not known. The sample consisted of CD8+ T cells from cultured PBMCs, taken from culture after CMV antigen stimulation. These receptors were collected from a human donor in good health (CMV status not recorded). Some clones in this sample may be carry-over from other donors' samples. The CDR3 runs from the conserved cysteine through the conserved F or W. Fields, in order: V gene, J gene, clone size, D gene, CDR3 protein, CDR3 DNA. A D gene is named only where the DNA matches it firmly. The size of a clone is reported for some rows only, either as once, few or many, or as a class for expanded clones.

TRBV2,TRBJ2-7,few,TRBD1,CASSEAGVGTGGYEQYF,TGTGCCAGCAGTGAAGCGGGTGTGGGGACAGGGGGCTACGAGCAGTACTTC
TRBV30,TRBJ2-7,.,.,CAWSVRDPYEQYF,TGTGCCTGGAGTGTACGGGATCCCTACGAGCAGTACTTC
TRBV10-3,TRBJ2-1,few,.,CAISESGGSYNEQFF,TGTGCCATCAGTGAGTCCGGGGGTTCCTACAATGAGCAGTTCTTC
TRBV4-1,TRBJ2-1,.,.,CASSQEPQDEQFF,TGCGCCAGCAGCCAAGAACCCCAGGATGAGCAGTTCTTC
TRBV27,TRBJ2-7,many,.,CASSPLDNRYEQYF,TGTGCCAGCAGTCCCCTTGACAACCGCTACGAGCAGTACTTC
TRBV4-3,TRBJ1-1,few,.,CASSQDAATGRGAFF,TGCGCCAGCAGCCAAGATGCCGCGACGGGACGAGGAGCTTTCTTT
TRBV20-1,TRBJ1-1,.,TRBD1,CSARDRGTGPEAFF,TGCAGTGCTAGAGATCGGGGGACAGGGCCAGAAGCTTTCTTT
TRBV7-9,TRBJ2-2,few,.,CATPGGPNTGELFF,TGTGCCACCCCCGGGGGTCCTAACACCGGGGAGCTGTTTTTT
TRBV12-3/TRBV12-4,TRBJ2-3,.,.,CASSFADTQYF,TGTGCCAGCAGTTTCGCAGATACGCAGTATTTT
TRBV11-2,TRBJ2-7,.,TRBD2,CVSSLTLTSGSYYEQYF,TGTGTCAGCAGCTTAACGCTAACTAGCGGGAGTTACTACGAGCAGTACTTC
TRBV6-1,TRBJ2-2,few,.,CASSEPMGPRNTGELFF,TGTGCCAGCAGTGAACCAATGGGGCCGAGAAACACCGGGGAGCTGTTTTTT
TRBV7-9,TRBJ2-7,.,TRBD2,CASSPRDLAGGEQYF,TGTGCCAGCAGCCCAAGGGATTTAGCGGGAGGCGAGCAGTACTTC
TRBV6-5,TRBJ1-6,.,.,CASSYSGPSRDNNSPLHF,TGTGCCAGCAGTTACTCGGGTCCCTCCAGGGACAATAATTCACCCCTCCACTTT
TRBV9,TRBJ1-2,.,.,CASSGKGGYTF,TGTGCCAGCAGCGGTAAGGGTGGCTACACCTTC
TRBV28,TRBJ2-7,few,.,CASSPQGTELSYEQYF,TGTGCCAGCAGTCCCCAGGGTACCGAACTCTCCTACGAGCAGTACTTC
TRBV12-3/TRBV12-4,TRBJ1-1,few,.,CASRVMNTEAFF,TGTGCCAGCAGGGTAATGAACACTGAAGCTTTCTTT
TRBV29-1,TRBJ1-1,.,.,CSALIRGTEAFF,TGCAGCGCCCTCATCCGGGGGACTGAAGCTTTCTTT
TRBV7-8,TRBJ2-2,many,.,CASSYREGNAGELFF,TGTGCCAGCAGCTATAGAGAGGGGAACGCCGGGGAGCTGTTTTTT
TRBV7-9,TRBJ1-2,many,.,CASSLGPPYGYTF,TGTGCCAGCAGCTTAGGGCCCCCTTATGGCTACACCTTC
TRBV7-9,TRBJ1-4,few,TRBD1,CASSSVKQGTLEKLFF,TGTGCCAGCAGCTCCGTAAAACAGGGGACCCTTGAAAAACTGTTTTTT
TRBV7-2,TRBJ2-3,few,TRBD2,CASTWGGGVEDTQYF,TGTGCCAGCACCTGGGGCGGGGGGGTTGAAGATACGCAGTATTTT
TRBV13,TRBJ1-2,.,TRBD1,CASSSGTGGYGYTF,TGTGCCAGCAGCTCGGGGACAGGGGGCTATGGCTACACCTTC
TRBV15,TRBJ2-7,few,.,CATSRDRPPRGYEQYF,TGTGCCACCAGCAGAGATCGGCCTCCTCGGGGCTACGAGCAGTACTTC
TRBV28,TRBJ2-3,.,.,CASSPRVSTDTQYF,TGTGCCAGCAGTCCCAGGGTGAGCACAGATACGCAGTATTTT
TRBV19,TRBJ2-7,.,TRBD2,CASSPTSGTYEQYF,TGTGCCAGTAGTCCCACTAGCGGGACCTACGAGCAGTACTTC
TRBV6-5,TRBJ2-7,.,.,CASKTPGRYEQYF,TGTGCCAGCAAAACCCCGGGAAGGTACGAGCAGTACTTC
TRBV6-1,TRBJ2-3,.,.,CASSEALTDTQYF,TGTGCCAGCAGTGAAGCCTTAACAGATACGCAGTATTTT
TRBV7-9,TRBJ1-5,.,.,CASSIDGSSNQPQHF,TGTGCCAGCAGCATCGACGGGAGCAGCAATCAGCCCCAGCATTTT
TRBV27,TRBJ1-1,few,.,CASSLSKVSPGVDTEAFF,TGTGCCAGCAGTTTATCGAAAGTTTCTCCGGGGGTGGACACTGAAGCTTTCTTT
TRBV2,TRBJ1-5,many,TRBD1,CATRDRASQPQHF,TGTGCCACCAGGGACAGGGCTTCTCAGCCCCAGCATTTT
TRBV9,TRBJ2-7,many,.,CASSVDPSPGYEQYF,TGTGCCAGCAGCGTAGACCCCAGCCCAGGGTACGAGCAGTACTTC
TRBV27,TRBJ2-3,.,.,CASSYFTSTDTQYF,TGTGCCAGCAGTTACTTTACTAGCACAGATACGCAGTATTTT
TRBV28,TRBJ2-7,many,TRBD1,CAVSSRNDRGYTYEQYF,TGTGCCGTCAGCAGTCGGAACGACAGGGGCTACACCTACGAGCAGTACTTC
TRBV7-9,TRBJ2-7,.,.,CASGKTGPTAIRYEQYF,TGTGCCAGCGGGAAAACGGGGCCGACAGCCATCAGATACGAGCAGTACTTC
TRBV10-3,TRBJ2-1,many,TRBD1,CAIRTQGSDEQFF,TGTGCCATCAGGACACAGGGGTCGGATGAGCAGTTCTTC
TRBV6-2/TRBV6-3,TRBJ2-7,.,TRBD2,CASSYERGGYEQYF,TGTGCCAGCAGTTACGAGCGGGGCGGGTACGAGCAGTACTTC
TRBV11-2,TRBJ2-1,many,TRBD2,CASRSQVGRDSYNEQFF,TGTGCCAGCAGATCCCAGGTCGGGAGGGACTCCTACAATGAGCAGTTCTTC
TRBV12-3/TRBV12-4,TRBJ2-1,many,TRBD1,CASSTPGQGPDEQFF,TGTGCCAGCAGTACTCCGGGACAGGGGCCAGATGAGCAGTTCTTC
TRBV7-6,TRBJ2-4,.,TRBD1,CASSSGQDRNIQYF,TGTGCCAGTAGCTCAGGACAGGACAGGAACATTCAGTACTTC
TRBV5-6,TRBJ1-1,.,.,CASSLGGHTEAFF,TGTGCCAGCAGCTTGGGAGGGCACACTGAAGCTTTCTTT
TRBV6-1,TRBJ2-5,few,.,CASSGMTLGETQYF,TGTGCCAGCAGTGGAATGACGTTGGGAGAGACCCAGTACTTC
TRBV5-6,TRBJ1-5,once,.,CASSSPPRPPNRPQHF,TGTGCCAGCAGCTCACCGCCGAGACCACCAAATCGGCCCCAGCATTTT
TRBV5-1,TRBJ2-7,.,.,CASSLEVSSYEQSF,TGCGCCAGCAGCTTGGAGGTGAGCTCCTACGAGCAGTCCTTC
TRBV10-3,TRBJ2-1,few,.,CAISDGTNEQFF,TGTGCCATCAGTGACGGGACCAATGAGCAGTTCTTC
TRBV12-3/TRBV12-4,TRBJ2-7,few,TRBD1,CASSSGQEAYEQYF,TGTGCCAGCAGTTCGGGACAGGAGGCCTACGAGCAGTACTTC
TRBV27,TRBJ1-2,.,.,CASSLSFSPANYGYTF,TGTGCCAGCAGTTTATCTTTTAGTCCAGCTAACTATGGCTACACCTTC
TRBV7-2,TRBJ1-1,many,.,CASSLEPANTEAFF,TGTGCCAGCAGCTTAGAACCAGCAAACACTGAAGCTTTCTTT
TRBV4-1,TRBJ2-7,.,TRBD2,CASSQGSSGAYEQYF,TGCGCCAGCAGCCAAGGGTCTAGCGGGGCCTACGAGCAGTACTTC
TRBV6-1,TRBJ2-1,.,.,CASATGLTTSVGVGEQFF,TGTGCCAGCGCGACAGGGCTCACTACTAGCGTCGGAGTTGGTGAGCAGTTCTTC
TRBV15,TRBJ1-2,.,.,CATSRDRGGDGYTF,TGTGCCACCAGCAGAGATCGAGGAGGGGATGGCTACACCTTC
TRBV30,TRBJ2-7,few,.,CAWSESAHTDEQYF,TGTGCCTGGAGTGAAAGCGCCCACACGGACGAGCAGTACTTC
TRBV6-1,TRBJ1-5,once,.,CASSAVGGINQPQHF,TGTGCCAGCAGTGCGGTTGGGGGTATCAATCAGCCCCAGCATTTT
TRBV4-3,TRBJ2-5,.,TRBD1,CASSQAGTGLETQYF,TGCGCCAGCAGCCAGGCCGGGACAGGGTTAGAGACCCAGTACTTC
TRBV4-3,TRBJ2-3,.,.,CASSQSTGTDTQYF,TGCGCCAGCAGCCAATCAACGGGCACAGATACGCAGTATTTT
TRBV10-2,TRBJ1-1,.,.,CASREWGNAFF,TGCGCCAGCAGGGAATGGGGGAACGCTTTCTTT
TRBV30,TRBJ2-1,.,.,CAWSVQLGFNEQFF,TGTGCCTGGAGTGTACAGCTGGGGTTCAATGAGCAGTTCTTC
TRBV7-9,TRBJ1-1,.,.,CASSPAGRMNTEAFF,TGTGCCAGCAGCCCGGCGGGGAGAATGAACACTGAAGCTTTCTTT
TRBV7-2,TRBJ1-2,many,.,CASSLKAGGARAVNYGYTF,TGTGCCAGCAGCTTAAAGGCTGGGGGGGCGCGGGCCGTTAACTATGGCTACACCTTC
TRBV12-3/TRBV12-4,TRBJ2-1,many,.,CASSINLQYNEQFF,TGTGCCAGCAGCATCAACCTACAATACAATGAGCAGTTCTTC